This is a list of T cell receptor beta chains from one sample in a study of blood T cells in healthy people across ages. TCRdb analysed the 5' RACE reads with MiXCR anew, one entry per CDR3 protein. The table lists about 1.4 million distinct CDR3 sequences, roughly 59% of them singletons. Sequencing was performed on blood. Source of these receptors: a man in his late teens or twenties in good health. CDR3s include the opening cysteine and the closing phenylalanine or tryptophan. Each record gives: clone size, D gene, J gene, V gene, CDR3 DNA, CDR3 protein. The D gene is left open where the match is weak. The listing skips clone size in some rows; elsewhere it reads once, few, many or a size class.

>.|.|TRBJ1-2|TRBV30
TGTGCCTGGAGTGTACGAGGGGCCGGTGGGTTCAATGGCTACACCTTC
CAWSVRGAGGFNGYTF
>once|.|TRBJ1-2|TRBV18
TGTGCCAGCTCACCCCCTAGGGGGACGTCCATTGAGAAGGGCTACACCTTC
CASSPPRGTSIEKGYTF
>.|.|TRBJ2-7|TRBV5-4
TGTGCCAGCAGCAAGGTCGGGGGCGTCTACGAGCAGTACTTC
CASSKVGGVYEQYF
>.|.|TRBJ2-1|TRBV7-2
TGTGCCAGCAGCTTAGCCCGATCGATTGAGCAGTTCTTC
CASSLARSIEQFF
>.|.|TRBJ2-5|TRBV27
TGTGCCAGCAGTCACCGTCCGAGGGACCTAGAGACCCAGTACTTC
CASSHRPRDLETQYF
>once|.|TRBJ1-5|TRBV29-1
TGCAGCGTTATAGACAGCGGATATAGCAATCAGCCCCAGCATTTT
CSVIDSGYSNQPQHF
>once|.|TRBJ2-5|TRBV4-1
TGCGCCAGCAGCCAAGATCCGGTCCAAAGGAGGGAGCAGTACTTC
CASSQDPVQRREQYF
>.|.|TRBJ2-3|TRBV7-9
TGTGCCAGCAGCTTATTATTAAAGGGTATCTCCGATACGCAGTATTTT
CASSLLLKGISDTQYF
>.|.|TRBJ2-7|TRBV9
TGTGCCAGCAGCGTAGAGAACAGGGACTACGAGCAGTACTTC
CASSVENRDYEQYF
>few|.|TRBJ2-3|TRBV5-1
TGCGCCAGCAGCGCCCCCCGTGGGGCAGCAGATACGCAGTATTTT
CASSAPRGAADTQYF
>few|.|TRBJ2-1|TRBV12-3/TRBV12-4
TGTGCCAGCAGTACACAGGTGGGGTTTTACAATGAGCAGTTCTTC
CASSTQVGFYNEQFF
>.|TRBD1|TRBJ1-1|TRBV7-9
TGTGCCAGCAGCCCTCAGACAGGGAAAACTTTGACTGAAGCTTTCTTT
CASSPQTGKTLTEAFF
>.|.|TRBJ2-5|TRBV13
TGTGCCAGCGGCCGGCTTAGGGAGACCCAGTACTTC
CASGRLRETQYF
>few|TRBD1|TRBJ2-1|TRBV20-1
TGCAGTGCTCAAATCCGACAGGGCAATGAGCAGTTCTTC
CSAQIRQGNEQFF